These 5 T cell receptor beta chains share one sample of origin, sequenced in a study of regulatory T cells in long-lasting Graves disease. Documented time point: newly diagnosed GD, antithyroid drugs for less than 3 months. Isolated PBMC RNA provided the starting material for the TCR library. The authors built TCR beta libraries using iRepertoire HTBI primers and Arm-PCR of CDR3 regions. TCRdb passed the multiplex PCR reads through MiXCR, listing each CDR3 protein once. The data show more than 400,000 distinct CDR3 sequences, about a sixth seen once. The sample was also linked to a second study, of T cells in Graves' hyperthyroidism and ophthalmopathy.

The sequencing here drew on peripheral blood mononuclear cells (PBMCs), taken at new diagnosis, from a patient treated with antithyroid drugs. These receptors originate from a woman in her 30s with Graves disease.

This clonotype was seen at least ten times. V and J are TRBV7-2 and TRBJ2-1; 8 nucleotides agree with TRBD2. The CDR3 has 12 amino acids. Trimming took 6 bases from V and 12 from J; bases not matched to a gene: 7. The V gene's germline CDR1 is SGHTA and CDR2 FQGNSA. This CDR3 is CASSLPGTRQFF. In DNA, the CDR3 is TGTGCCAGCAGTTTACCCGGGACTAGGCAGTTCTTC. Supplemented by reference TRBV7-2 and TRBJ2-1, the full variable domain reads GAGVSQSPSNKVTEKGKDVELRCDPISGHTALYWYRQSLGQGLEFLIYFQGNSAPDKSGLPSDRFSAERTGGSVSTLTIQRTQQEDSAVYLCASSLPGTRQFFGPGTRLTVL.

In this sample, this clonotype turned up many times. The chain has TRBV20-1 and TRBJ2-7; D not certain. Germline CDR1 is DFQATT and CDR2 is SNEGSKA (reference sequence). The V end lost 1 base, the J end lost 3 bases, and 13 bases lay between the germline ends. The CDR3 length is 14 residues. The CDR3 DNA reads as TGCAGTGCTAGAGGGGTGGGTCACAACTACGAGCAGTACTTC. It translates to CSARGVGHNYEQYF.

A single count supports this clonotype. Possible read error: a much larger clone is one base away. This chain links TRBV4-1 with TRBJ2-3, with 12 bases matching TRBD2. V shed 4 bases and J 7 bases; nucleotides not matched to a gene: 9. CDR1 is MGHRA and CDR2 is YSYEKL in the germline V gene. The CDR3 has 16 residues. The CDR3 bases are TGCGCCAGCAGCCCGCTAGCGGGAGGGATGGCATATACGCAGTATTTT. This codes for CASSPLAGGMAYTQYF.

V and J are TRBV27 and TRBJ1-6; unclear D gene. The V gene lost 6 bases and the J gene lost 6 bases, with 15 bases spanning the gap. The CDR3 runs 15 residues. Germline-derived CDR1 and CDR2 are MNHEY and SMNVEV (reference sequence). The CDR3 DNA reads as TGTGCCAGCAGCTTCCGAGCTGACTTTAATTCACCCCTCCACTTT. This sequence encodes CASSFRADFNSPLHF.

This clonotype occurred many times. The chain combines TRBV24-1 with TRBJ2-5; possibly TRBD1 for D (6 bases). The germline CDR1 and CDR2 sequences are KGHDR and SFDVKD. The CDR3 totals 13 residues. V was clipped by 1 base and J by 4 bases, with 6 bases between them. In DNA form, the CDR3 reads TGTGCCACCAGTGATTTAGGGGGAGAGACCCAGTACTTC. Protein product: CATSDLGGETQYF.